The TCR beta chain under discussion was sequenced for a study of PD-1 blockade in classical Hodgkin lymphoma. This clone was seen only once. Its matching antigen is unknown. Notes on the study in general: There remain no defined causes for the repertoire differences, which possibly reflect disease activity or prior therapy. As was reported, newly diagnosed patients showed lower baseline TCR diversity than healthy donors did.

Stated time point: newly diagnosed, previously untreated cHL patient sample. Magnetic negative selection of thawed PBMCs yielded the CD8+ T cells. The study compared against PBMCs from newly diagnosed, untreated classical Hodgkin lymphoma. J gave up 5 bases and V 6 bases, and 13 bases lay outside the gene matches. The CDR3 has 15 amino acids. The data were produced by immunoSEQ multiplex PCR, yet TCRdb's version contains in-frame clones alone and is incomplete. The sample records roughly 20,000 clones, about 87% being singletons. The material sequenced was CD8+ T cells from blood. The chain links TRBV23-1 to TRBJ2-7; 7 bases align to TRBD2. TRBV23-1 is classed as an ORF, of uncertain function. The receptor comes from a human donor with classical Hodgkin lymphoma. The CDR3 region is CASRPLRGELNEQYF. The CDR3 region has the DNA TGCGCCAGCAGACCCCTACGGGGGGAACTCAACGAGCAGTACTTC.